This TCR beta chain was documented in a study of T-cell memory formation after mild COVID-19. Notes on the study in general: Pre-infection memory contained some responding clones, which suggested that cross-reactive memory had joined. Later expanders leaned CD4+, whereas day 15 to 85 contracting clones were balanced CD4/CD8. Most CD4+ clones that shrank were in CM and EM, while CD8+ ones turned up in EMRA.

Trimming at V came to 0 bases and at J to 3 bases, leaving 3 bases not matched to a gene. Germline V gene lookup returns CDR1 DFQATT and CDR2 SNEGSKA (reference sequence). CDR3 size: 14 residues. Concerning this clonotype itself: The antigen is unknown.

From 5'RACE with constant-segment primers came TCR alpha and TCR beta cDNA libraries that carried sample barcodes and UMIs. A single record per CDR3 protein comes from TCRdb applying MiXCR to the 5' RACE reads. There are about 110,000 distinct CDR3 sequences in the sample; 17% occur only once, and 28% lies in the top ten. The sample consisted of PBMCs or a T cell subset sorted from them (not recorded which). This receptor was taken from an adult woman who had mild COVID-19 (a few samples of this study predate the infection). Cell type and time point are not known. J is TRBJ1-1 and V is TRBV20-1; 8 nucleotides agree with TRBD1. The CDR3 sequence is CSARDAGGHTEAFF. DNA of the CDR3: TGCAGTGCTAGAGATGCAGGGGGCCACACTGAAGCTTTCTTT.